Below, 6 T cell receptor beta chains from the same sample are listed, as sequenced in a study of cytotoxic CD8 clonotypes in ibrutinib-treated CLL. TCRdb's copy holds only in-frame clones and misses some; the assay was immunoSEQ multiplex PCR. Seen here are about 330,000 clones, over 55% observed once, and the top ten hold 6.3%. Sequencing was performed on PBMCs, taken after 36 months of ibrutinib treatment. The origin of the receptors is a human donor with chronic lymphocytic leukemia.

The chain combines TRBV10-3 with TRBJ2-7; the D call may be TRBD1 or TRBD2 (6 bases each). V was cut by 4 bases and J by 4 bases, with 11 bases left in between. The CDR3 has 13 amino acids. Germline V CDR1 and CDR2: ENHRY, SYGVKD. The chain's CDR3 is CAISVGGLYEQYF. CDR3 DNA: TGTGCCATCAGTGTAGGGGGGCTGTACGAGCAGTACTTC.

J is TRBJ2-5 and V is TRBV7-7; the D gene could be TRBD1 or TRBD2 (7 bases each). The germline V gene encodes CDR1 SSHAT and CDR2 FNYEAQ (reference sequence). The CDR3 extends over 16 amino acids. V lost 3 bases and J lost 4, with 18 bases in between. CDR3 in DNA: TGTGCCAGCAGCTTGACCCCAGGGGGGGCCGGAGAGACCCAGTACTTC. This gives the protein CASSLTPGGAGETQYF.

The chain is built from TRBV28 and TRBJ2-1; a weak D match, TRBD1 (6 bases). V was clipped by 3 bases and J by 10 bases, with 16 bases between them. The CDR3 is made up of 14 amino acids. Germline-derived CDR1 and CDR2 are MDHEN and SYDVKM. CDR3 DNA: TGTGCCAGCAGTTTTGACAGGTTTGAGCACGAGCAGTTCTTC. Translating it yields CASSFDRFEHEQFF.

The chain combines TRBV5-1 with TRBJ1-2; D gene unclear. The CDR3 consists of 13 residues. Per germline, CDR1 SGHRS and CDR2 YFSETQ. V was trimmed by 0 bases and J by 8 bases, leaving 11 bases between them. The CDR3 region is CASSLGAGEGYTF. The DNA of the CDR3 is TGCGCCAGCAGCTTGGGTGCAGGAGAAGGCTACACCTTC. Complete variable domain (other parts from reference TRBV5-1 and TRBJ1-2): KAGVTQTPRYLIKTRGQQVTLSCSPISGHRSVSWYQQTPGQGLQFLFEYFSETQRNKGNFPGRFSGRQFSNSRSEMNVSTLELGDSALYLCASSLGAGEGYTFGSGTRLTVV.

This chain links TRBV29-1 with TRBJ2-5; a possible D gene is TRBD1 (5 bases). CDR1 and CDR2 from the germline V gene are SQVTM and ANQGSEA. The CDR3 loop spans 12 amino acids. Trimming stripped 4 bases from V and 5 bases from J, with 11 bases between. The CDR3 loop reads CSVAWTRETQYF. The CDR3 DNA reads as TGCAGCGTTGCCTGGACACGGGAGACCCAGTACTTC.

The chain has TRBV5-1 and TRBJ2-7; TRBD2 agrees at 11 bases. The ends lost 0 bases at V and 3 bases at J; junction bases unmatched: 5. CDR3 length equals 16 residues. Germline loops: CDR1 SGHRS, CDR2 YFSETQ. CDR3 sequence reads: CASSLGGTSGGYEQYF. CDR3 coding DNA: TGCGCCAGCAGCTTGGGAGGCACTAGCGGGGGCTACGAGCAGTACTTC.